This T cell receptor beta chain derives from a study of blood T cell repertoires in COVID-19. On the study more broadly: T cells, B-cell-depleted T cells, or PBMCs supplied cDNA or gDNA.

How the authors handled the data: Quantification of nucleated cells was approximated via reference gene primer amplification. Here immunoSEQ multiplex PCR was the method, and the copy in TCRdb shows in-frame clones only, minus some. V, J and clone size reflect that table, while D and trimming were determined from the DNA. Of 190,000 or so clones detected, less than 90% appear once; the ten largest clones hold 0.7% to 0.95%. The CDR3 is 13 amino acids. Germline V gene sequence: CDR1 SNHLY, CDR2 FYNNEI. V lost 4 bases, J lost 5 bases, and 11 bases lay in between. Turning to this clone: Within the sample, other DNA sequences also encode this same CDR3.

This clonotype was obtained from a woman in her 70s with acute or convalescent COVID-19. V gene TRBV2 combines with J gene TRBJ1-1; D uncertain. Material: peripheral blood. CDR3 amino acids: CASSVFGNTEAFF. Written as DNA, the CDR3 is TGTGCCAGCAGTGTGTTCGGGAATACTGAAGCTTTCTTT. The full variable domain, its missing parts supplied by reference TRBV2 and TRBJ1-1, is EPEVTQTPSHQVTQMGQEVILRCVPISNHLYFYWYRQILGQKVEFLVSFYNNEISEKSEIFDDQFSVERPDGSNFTLKIRSTKLEDSAMYFCASSVFGNTEAFFGQGTRLTVV.